A single sample gave rise to the 25 T cell receptor beta chains below, sequenced in a study of T cell repertoires in cytomegalovirus infection (dated by TCRdb to between 2019 and 2020). No antigen has been assigned to these receptors. The treatment or condition label for this specimen denotes: in vitro stimulation with specific CMV peptide epitopes to enrich CMV-specific T cells. Instrument on record: Illumina HiSeq 1500. TCRdb ran its own pipeline on the public reads, namely fastp trimming at Q25 and MiXCR clone calling, and kept in-frame beta chains. Identical CDR3 protein sequences are pooled into one entry, listed with their most common genes and DNA. The sample table records some 920,000 distinct CDR3 sequences; about a third of these occur just once. More than 12% of the sample belongs to the ten largest clones. This specimen consisted of cultured CD8+ T cells from PBMCs, obtained from culture after CMV antigen stimulation. These receptors originate from a human donor in good health (CMV status not recorded). Some clones in this sample may be carry-over from other donors' samples.

This chain uses TRBV6-5 with TRBJ2-3; D could derive from TRBD1 or TRBD2 (6 bases each). This CDR3 contains 23 residues. Germline loops: CDR1 MNHEY, CDR2 SVGAGI. Trimming cost V 4 bases and J 4 bases, with 39 bases left between them. The CDR3 reads CASSFLGGVRDTRLGTLADTQYF. The CDR3 DNA sequence: TGTGCCAGCAGTTTCCTCGGTGGAGTGCGGGACACACGACTTGGCACACTCGCAGATACGCAGTATTTT.

V is TRBV6-5 and J is TRBJ2-5, with 8 bases lining up with TRBD1. The CDR3 extends over 15 amino acids. Germline V CDR1 and CDR2: MNHEY, SVGAGI. The J segment lost 5 bases and the V segment lost 0 bases, leaving 5 bases of the junction unmatched. DNA of the CDR3: TGTGCCAGCAGTTACTCCGGGGACAGGCCGGAGACCCAGTACTTC. This sequence encodes CASSYSGDRPETQYF.

This chain links TRBV27 with TRBJ2-5; D is unclear. Trimming shortened V by 4 bases and J by 4 bases, and 4 bases separated the two germline ends. The CDR3 covers 11 residues. Germline CDR1 is MNHEY and CDR2 is SMNVEV (reference sequence). The CDR3 sequence is CASSSAETQYF. For the CDR3, the DNA is TGTGCCAGCAGTTCCGCAGAGACCCAGTACTTC.

The chain couples TRBV13 to TRBJ2-5; D uncertain. Germline CDR1 reads PRHDT; CDR2 reads FYEKMQ (reference sequence). This CDR3 region has 14 residues. Trimming left V 8 bases short and J 0 bases short, with 13 bases between. The CDR3 bases are TGTGCCAGCCCTAGGGCAGACGACCAAGAGACCCAGTACTTC. Its translation is CASPRADDQETQYF.

The J gene is TRBJ1-5, the V gene TRBV19; 7 bases fit TRBD1. V gave up 7 bases and J gave up 6 bases; unmatched junction bases: 18. The CDR3 consists of 17 residues. The germline CDR1 and CDR2 sequences are LNHDA and SQIVND (reference sequence). CDR3 in amino acids: CASTPSWRRGDGQPQHF. CDR3 DNA: TGTGCCAGTACCCCCTCGTGGCGCAGGGGGGACGGTCAGCCCCAGCATTTT.

V and J are TRBV13 and TRBJ2-3; D perhaps matches TRBD1 (6 bases). Germline V gene sequence: CDR1 PRHDT, CDR2 FYEKMQ (reference sequence). CDR3 length: 16 residues. Trimming cost V 3 bases and J 2 bases, with 15 bases left between them. This CDR3 is CASSFSRGLLTDTQYF. The CDR3 bases are TGTGCCAGCAGCTTCTCCAGGGGCCTCCTCACAGATACGCAGTATTTT.

This chain joins TRBV6-6 and TRBJ1-2; no firm D call. Germline CDR1 and CDR2: MNHNY and SVGAGI (reference sequence). The V and J ends lost 2 bases and 2 bases respectively, with 15 bases between them. This CDR3 has 16 residues. The CDR3 protein is CASSYPPELPNYGYTF. The CDR3 DNA sequence: TGTGCCAGCAGTTACCCCCCAGAACTTCCGAACTATGGCTACACCTTC.

This clonotype was counted between two and nine times. This rearrangement joins TRBV12-3 or TRBV12-4 to TRBJ1-2; D not resolved. The CDR3 consists of 15 residues. V lost 3 bases and J 0 bases, leaving 11 bases between the germline ends. Here the CDR3 reads CASSFLAATNYGYTF. CDR3 nucleotides: TGTGCCAGCAGTTTTTTAGCAGCGACTAACTATGGCTACACCTTC.

The chain couples TRBV6-1 to TRBJ1-4, with 10 nucleotides matching TRBD1. The CDR3 consists of 11 residues. V trimming: 4 bases; J trimming: 15 bases; junction bases outside the gene matches: 2. Looked up from germline, CDR1 is MNHNS and CDR2 is SASEGT. CDR3 bases: TGTGCCAGCAGTGGGGACAGGGGTTTGTTTTTT. Translated, it gives CASSGDRGLFF.

The rearrangement links TRBV18 to TRBJ2-3; the D gene is possibly TRBD1 (6 bases). The germline V and J ends were trimmed by 2 bases and 1 base, with 13 bases remaining between them. Germline CDR1 KGHSH, CDR2 LQKENI. This CDR3 has 16 residues. CDR3 bases: TGTGCCAGCTCACCAGAGGGGGTTGTAGGCACAGATACGCAGTATTTT. Translated: CASSPEGVVGTDTQYF.

This clonotype was counted a single time. Here the CDR3 omits its conserved ending phenylalanine or tryptophan, so a read error is the likely source. The rearrangement uses TRBV7-6 and TRBJ1-2; 8 bases are a match to TRBD1. Germline V gene data show CDR1 as SGHVS and CDR2 as FNYEAQ. V lost 4 bases, J lost 11 bases, and 9 bases stayed unmatched. CDR3 length: 13 amino acids. CDR3 sequence: CASSSAGGQGYTL. The CDR3 DNA reads TGTGCCAGCAGCTCCGCCGGAGGACAGGGTTACACCTTG.

This clonotype appeared a few times. This chain uses TRBV7-8 with TRBJ2-7, with 14 bases lining up with TRBD2. The CDR3 is made up of 17 amino acids. Looked up from germline, CDR1 is SGHVS and CDR2 is FQNEAQ. V lost 4 bases, J lost 1 base, and 6 bases stayed unmatched. CDR3 amino acids: CASSSGTSGGPSYEQYF. CDR3 nucleotides: TGTGCCAGCAGCTCAGGGACTAGCGGGGGTCCTTCCTACGAGCAGTACTTC.

This clonotype was detected many times. This chain uses TRBV7-8 with TRBJ2-7; either TRBD1 or TRBD2 may fit D (5 bases each). V was trimmed by 0 bases and J by 7 bases, leaving 16 bases between them. The CDR3 consists of 15 residues. Germline assignment: CDR1 SGHVS and CDR2 FQNEAQ. The CDR3, as DNA: TGTGCCAGCAGCTTAGCGGCAGGGTCTTGGGAGGAGCAGTACTTC. It codes for CASSLAAGSWEEQYF. Filled out from reference TRBV7-8 and TRBJ2-7, the complete variable domain reads GAGVSQSPRYKVAKRGQDVALRCDPISGHVSLFWYQQALGQGPEFLTYFQNEAQLDKSGLPSDRFFAERPEGSVSTLKIQRTQQEDSAVYLCASSLAAGSWEEQYFGPGTRLTVT.

The gene calls are TRBV7-6 and TRBJ1-2; no clear D. This CDR3 is 15 amino acids long. Germline V gives CDR1 SGHVS, CDR2 FNYEAQ. V was shortened by 5 bases and J by 0 bases, with 13 bases between the two germline ends. The CDR3 here is CASSPFWLSNYGYTF. The CDR3 DNA follows: TGTGCCAGCAGCCCCTTCTGGCTATCTAACTATGGCTACACCTTC.

This clonotype was picked up a small number of times. The J gene is TRBJ2-2, the V gene TRBV7-9; perhaps TRBD2 as D (5 bases). Germline CDR1 SEHNR, CDR2 FQNEAQ (reference sequence). The CDR3 extends over 14 amino acids. Trimming stripped 5 bases from V and 5 bases from J, with 12 bases between. In nucleotides, the CDR3 is TGTGCCAGCAGCGCAGCCCCGGGGACCGGGGAGCTGTTTTTT. Translating gives CASSAAPGTGELFF.

V usage is TRBV19 and J usage is TRBJ1-1; 7 nucleotides match TRBD1. Germline CDR1 LNHDA, CDR2 SQIVND (reference sequence). V lost 7 bases and J lost 5; bases outside the gene matches: 10. The CDR3 consists of 14 residues. This CDR3 is CASTPRRQGTEAFF. CDR3 sequence (DNA): TGTGCCAGTACCCCACGAAGACAGGGAACTGAAGCTTTCTTT.

The sample holds a few counts of this clonotype. V usage is TRBV4-2 and J usage is TRBJ2-7; TRBD2 matches at 10 bases. The CDR3 length is 16 residues. V dropped 0 bases and J dropped 1; count of bases not matched to a gene: 3. CDR1 is LGHNA and CDR2 is YNFKEQ in the germline V gene. CDR3 amino acids: CASSQDLAGESYEQYV. The CDR3 nucleotides read TGTGCCAGCAGCCAAGATCTAGCGGGGGAGTCCTACGAGCAGTACGTC.

Only a few counts were recorded for this clonotype. The chain has TRBV12-5 and TRBJ1-2; D remains unclear. The germline gives CDR1 LGHNT, CDR2 FRNRAP. Trimming stripped 0 bases from V and 3 bases from J, with 5 bases between. This CDR3 has 13 residues. CDR3 residues: CASGLVEDYGYTF. The CDR3 DNA follows: TGTGCTAGTGGTTTGGTAGAAGACTATGGCTACACCTTC.

Many counts were recorded for this clonotype. This chain links TRBV7-9 with TRBJ2-5; D ambiguous. V was clipped by 4 bases and J by 3 bases, with 15 bases between them. Germline values: CDR1 SEHNR, CDR2 FQNEAQ (reference sequence). CDR3 size: 15 residues. This CDR3 is CASSSPWAPKETQYF. The CDR3 DNA reads TGTGCCAGCAGCTCCCCTTGGGCCCCGAAAGAGACCCAGTACTTC.

This clonotype has just a few counts. This chain connects TRBV11-2 to TRBJ1-2; D uncertain. V was trimmed by 1 base and J by 1 base, leaving 10 bases between them. Per the germline V gene, CDR1 is SGHAT and CDR2 is FQNNGV. This CDR3 is built from 15 residues. The CDR3 DNA is TGTGCCAGCAGCTTAGGGCCCACGGTTAACTATGGCTACACCTTC. Residues: CASSLGPTVNYGYTF.

This clonotype was found a few times. The chain carries TRBV20-1 and TRBJ1-3, with D unresolved. V was cut by 1 base and J by 0 bases, with 10 bases left in between. The germline gives CDR1 DFQATT, CDR2 SNEGSKA (reference sequence). CDR3 length: 15 residues. This chain's CDR3 is CSARAGGSSGNTIYF. As DNA, the CDR3 is TGCAGTGCTAGAGCGGGCGGGAGCTCTGGAAACACCATATATTTT.

This clonotype was seen ten or more times. The chain has TRBV7-8 and TRBJ2-4; 7 positions match TRBD1. This CDR3 is built from 16 residues. Germline CDR1 and CDR2: SGHVS and FQNEAQ. J lost 5 bases, V lost 5 bases, and 12 bases had no gene match. As DNA, the CDR3 is TGTGCCAGCAGCGCTATAAAAGGGGGCTGGGAAAACATTCAGTACTTC. Translating gives CASSAIKGGWENIQYF.

The CDR3 reads CASRGRLVGHTDTQYF. CDR3 bases: TGTGCCAGCAGGGGACGACTAGTAGGGCACACAGATACGCAGTATTTT. The chain combines TRBV11-2 with TRBJ2-3, with TRBD2 as a possible D gene (6 bases). There are 16 residues in the CDR3. Germline V gene data show CDR1 as SGHAT and CDR2 as FQNNGV. V shed 6 bases and J shed 2 bases, with 18 bases lying between them.

The rearrangement links TRBV3-1 to TRBJ2-2; no firm D call. The CDR3 totals 14 residues. Trimming removed 0 bases at V and 8 bases at J, with 10 bases between. The germline gives CDR1 LGHDT, CDR2 YNNKEL (reference sequence). The CDR3 region has the DNA TGTGCCAGCAGCCAAGAATGGCCCAGAGGGGAGCTGTTTTTT. Its protein product is CASSQEWPRGELFF.

CDR3 in amino acids: CASSSPPRDFKPIKEPQHF. The CDR3 bases are TGTGCCAGCAGTTCACCCCCCCGGGACTTCAAACCGATCAAGGAGCCCCAGCATTTT. The rearrangement joins TRBV28 to TRBJ1-5; maybe TRBD1 (5 bases). Between the trimmed V and J ends, which lost 4 bases and 8 bases, there was a span of 30 bases. Looked up from germline, CDR1 is MDHEN and CDR2 is SYDVKM. The CDR3 runs to 19 residues.